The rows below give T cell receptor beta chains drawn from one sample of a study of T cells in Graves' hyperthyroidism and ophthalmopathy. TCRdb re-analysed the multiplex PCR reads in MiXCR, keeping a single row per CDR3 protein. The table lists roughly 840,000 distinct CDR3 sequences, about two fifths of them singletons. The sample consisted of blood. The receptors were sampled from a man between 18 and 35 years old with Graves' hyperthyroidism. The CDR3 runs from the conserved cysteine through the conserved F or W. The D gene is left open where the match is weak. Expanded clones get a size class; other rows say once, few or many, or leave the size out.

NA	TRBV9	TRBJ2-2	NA	CASSSPHGGDNTGELFF	TGTGCCAGCAGTTCCCCACACGGGGGCGATAACACCGGGGAGCTGTTTTTT
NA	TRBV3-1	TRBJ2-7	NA	CAGALFEQYF	TGTGCCGGAGCCCTTTTCGAGCAGTACTTC
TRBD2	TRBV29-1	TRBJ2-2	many	CSVGEGPGELFF	TGCAGCGTTGGGGAGGGTCCCGGGGAGCTGTTTTTT
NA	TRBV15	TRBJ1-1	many	CATSTPENTEAFF	TGTGCCACCAGCACCCCAGAGAACACTGAAGCTTTCTTT
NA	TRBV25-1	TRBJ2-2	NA	CASNTGTGELFF	TGTGCCAGCAATACAGGGACCGGGGAGCTGTTTTTT
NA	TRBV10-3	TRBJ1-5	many	CAISDEGNQPQHF	TGTGCCATCAGTGATGAGGGCAATCAGCCCCAGCATTTT
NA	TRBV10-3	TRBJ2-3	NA	CAINTGSTDTQYF	TGTGCCATCAACACAGGTAGCACAGATACGCAGTATTTT
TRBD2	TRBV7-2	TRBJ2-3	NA	CASSSYWTSGGTDTQYF	TGTGCCAGCAGCTCCTACTGGACTAGCGGGGGCACAGATACGCAGTATTTT
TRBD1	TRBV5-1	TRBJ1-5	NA	CASSLDSGGDQPQHF	TGCGCCAGCAGCTTGGATTCAGGGGGCGATCAGCCCCAGCATTTT
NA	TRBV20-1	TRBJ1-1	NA	CSARGATEAFF	TGCAGTGCTAGAGGCGCCACTGAAGCTTTCTTT
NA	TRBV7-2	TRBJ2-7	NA	CASSLSPPLVGYEQYF	TGTGCCAGCAGTTTATCCCCTCCCCTGGTGGGCTACGAGCAGTACTTC
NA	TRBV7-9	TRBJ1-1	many	CASSADGDTEAFF	TGTGCCAGCAGCGCGGACGGGGACACTGAAGCTTTCTTT
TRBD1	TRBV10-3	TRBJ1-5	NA	CAISDNRGETQHF	TGTGCCATCAGTGACAACAGGGGAGAGACCCAGCATTTT
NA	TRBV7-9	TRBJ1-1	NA	CASSLSPGATEAFF	TGTGCCAGCAGCTTGAGTCCAGGGGCAACTGAAGCTTTCTTT
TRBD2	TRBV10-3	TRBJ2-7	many	CAIGGLAEVYEQYF	TGTGCCATCGGGGGACTAGCGGAAGTTTACGAGCAGTACTTC
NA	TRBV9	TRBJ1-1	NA	CASSPQSREAFF	TGTGCCAGCAGCCCCCAGTCTAGGGAAGCTTTCTTT
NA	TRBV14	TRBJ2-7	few	CASSQDSGPWEQYF	TGTGCCAGCAGCCAAGATAGTGGCCCTTGGGAGCAGTACTTC
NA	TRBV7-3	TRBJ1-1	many	CASSLLGGRNTEAFF	TGTGCCAGCAGCTTACTTGGGGGACGGAACACTGAAGCTTTCTTT
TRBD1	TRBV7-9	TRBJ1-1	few	CATLDRVNSVNTEAFF	TGTGCCACCCTGGACAGGGTGAACTCCGTGAACACTGAAGCTTTCTTT
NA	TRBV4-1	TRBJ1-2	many	CASSQDLAVNYGYTF	TGCGCCAGCAGCCAAGATTTGGCAGTTAACTATGGCTACACCTTC
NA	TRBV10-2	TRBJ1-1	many	CASSDGGPHTEAFF	TGCGCCAGCAGTGATGGGGGGCCGCACACTGAAGCTTTCTTT
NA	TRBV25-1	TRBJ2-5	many	CASQRGFGETQYF	TGTGCCAGCCAAAGAGGGTTCGGGGAGACCCAGTACTTC
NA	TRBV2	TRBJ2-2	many	CASSPGGAGELFF	TGTGCCAGCAGTCCAGGGGGGGCCGGGGAGCTGTTTTTT
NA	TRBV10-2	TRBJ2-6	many	CASTLDSPGANVLTF	TGCGCCAGCACACTCGACTCACCTGGGGCCAACGTCCTGACTTTC
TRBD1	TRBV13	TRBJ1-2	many	CASSFTGDNQGYTF	TGTGCCAGCAGCTTTACAGGGGATAACCAGGGCTACACCTTC
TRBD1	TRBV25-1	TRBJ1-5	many	CASSPTGNNQPQHF	TGTGCCAGCAGCCCGACAGGGAACAATCAGCCCCAACATTTT
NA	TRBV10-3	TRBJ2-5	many	CAISEHSQETQYF	TGTGCCATCAGTGAACACAGTCAAGAGACCCAGTACTTC
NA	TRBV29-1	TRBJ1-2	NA	CSLNDPSIGYTF	TGCAGCTTGAACGATCCGTCTATCGGCTACACCTTC
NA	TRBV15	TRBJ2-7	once	CATSSEAASYEQYF	TGTGCCACCAGCAGTGAGGCGGCCTCCTACGAGCAGTACTTC
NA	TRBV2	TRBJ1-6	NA	CAGPYGGPNTPLHF	TGTGCCGGCCCCTACGGGGGGCCGAATACACCCCTCCACTTT
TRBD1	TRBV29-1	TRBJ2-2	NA	CSVAGTGEPGELFF	TGCAGCGTGGCCGGGACAGGGGAACCCGGGGAGCTGTTTTTT
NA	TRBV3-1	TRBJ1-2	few	CASSQDRGTSNYGYTF	TGTGCCAGCAGCCAAGACAGGGGAACTTCTAACTATGGCTACACCTTC
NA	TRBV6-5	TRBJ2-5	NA	CASSYSGRSETQYF	TGTGCCAGCAGTTACTCGGGCAGGTCAGAGACCCAGTACTTC
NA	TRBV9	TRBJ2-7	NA	CASSRSGPTLGPYEQYF	TGTGCCAGCAGTCGCTCGGGACCAACATTAGGCCCTTACGAGCAGTACTTC
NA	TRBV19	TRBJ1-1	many	CASTMGHTEAFF	TGTGCCAGTACCATGGGACACACTGAAGCTTTCTTT
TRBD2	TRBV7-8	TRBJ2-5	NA	CASSLELTSGLETQYF	TGTGCCAGCAGCTTAGAGCTCACTAGCGGGTTGGAGACCCAGTACTTC
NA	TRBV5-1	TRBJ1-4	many	CASSVGPGAEEKLFF	TGCGCCAGCAGCGTCGGACCGGGGGCAGAGGAAAAACTGTTTTTT
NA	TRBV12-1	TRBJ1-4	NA	CASSFQKGSGQGSNEKLFF	TGTGCCAGCAGCTTTCAGAAGGGATCGGGTCAGGGGTCTAATGAAAAACTGTTTTTT
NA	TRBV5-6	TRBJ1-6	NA	CASSLGRAPDSPLHF	TGTGCCAGCAGCTTGGGCAGGGCTCCCGATTCACCCCTCCACTTT
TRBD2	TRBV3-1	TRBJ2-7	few	CASSRLAGATYF	TGTGCCAGCAGCCGACTAGCGGGCGCAACGTACTTC
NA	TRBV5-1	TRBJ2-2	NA	CASSPSLGQGTGELFF	TGCGCCAGCAGCCCCTCCCTTGGGCAGGGGACCGGGGAGCTGTTTTTT
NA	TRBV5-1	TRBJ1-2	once	CASSLHQEPNYGYTF	TGCGCCAGCAGCTTGCATCAGGAACCGAACTATGGCTACACCTTC